This T cell receptor beta chain was found in a study of cytomegalovirus exposure and HLA in healthy donors. Findings and caveats of the study: In terms of immune exposure information, only CMV serostatus was available. As was reported, the classifier diagnosed cytomegalovirus status with high specificity and sensitivity.

The PCR ran on 60 Vbeta and 13 Jbeta primers. Sequenced by immunoSEQ multiplex PCR; TCRdb stores in-frame clones only, minus some. The sample holds roughly 150,000 clones; approximately 79% are singletons and the top ten take about 2.3%. Comment on this clone: What it binds is not known.

Whereas donors were nominally healthy upon sampling, unrecorded immune exposures were probable. This CDR3 comprises 13 residues. Trimming took off 11 bases at V and 2 bases at J, with 15 bases between the two ends. Germline V lookup: CDR1 ENHRY, CDR2 SYGVKD. This clonotype was sampled from a male donor in good health and CMV-seronegative. The genes are TRBV10-3 and TRBJ2-5; weak D call: TRBD1 (6 bases). Sequenced: PBMCs. CDR3 bases: TGTGCCGTACAGGGCCTACCTCAAGAGACCCAGTACTTC. This encodes CAVQGLPQETQYF.